This TCR beta chain originates from a study of cytomegalovirus exposure and HLA in healthy donors. Overall study findings and caveats: Cytomegalovirus-associated status was assigned to approximately 160 TCR beta chains.

Use of 60 Vbeta and 13 Jbeta primers characterized the PCR. Assay used: immunoSEQ multiplex PCR; TCRdb lists only in-frame clones, some missing. The sample contains fewer than 200,000 clones, approximately 86% of which appear only once. Unmatched junction bases numbered 13, after V lost 7 bases and J lost 5 bases. The CDR3 is 15 amino acids. Germline assignment: CDR1 MNHNS and CDR2 SASEGT. This clone was seen only a few times. What it binds is unknown. This TCR was sampled from a male donor in good health and CMV-seronegative. Sequenced material: PBMCs. The chain joins TRBV6-1 to TRBJ2-5; 7 bases are shared with TRBD2. The CDR3 is CASKEGGGMAETQYF. The CDR3 DNA reads as TGTGCCAGCAAGGAGGGCGGGGGAATGGCGGAGACCCAGTACTTC.